The T cell receptor beta chain described here comes from a study of T cells in Graves' hyperthyroidism and ophthalmopathy. Regarding the study as a whole: Blood also contained most expanded thyroid clonotypes above 0.001. Ophthalmopathy was identified by the model a median approximately 6.9 months ahead of onset.

Pregnant or lactating patients were excluded, as were those with uncontrolled infection or other autoimmune disease. This clonotype was recorded at least ten times. Its target is not known. The investigators amplified TCR beta CDR3 regions from RNA transcripts. An initial round of RT-PCR targeting the TCR CDR3 relied on the HTBI primer set. TCRdb used MiXCR to reprocess the multiplex PCR reads, holding one entry per CDR3 protein. The sample contains 550,000 to 650,000 distinct CDR3 sequences, around 13% of which appear only once. V lost 2 bases and J 6 bases, leaving 13 bases between the germline ends. CDR1 is GTSNPN and CDR2 is SVGIG in the germline V gene (reference sequence). CDR3 length: 13 residues.

Sequencing was done on a sample of blood. The genes are TRBV30 and TRBJ1-1, with a weak D call TRBD1 (5 bases). The sequence was obtained from a woman aged 40-49 years with Graves' hyperthyroidism. The CDR3 loop reads CAWSFGGRSEAFF. The CDR3 DNA is TGTGCCTGGAGTTTCGGGGGGAGGTCTGAAGCTTTCTTT.